Listed here is a single TCR beta chain. In its sample, this clonotype was seen many times. It has no known antigen specificity. No quality values exist for individual bases; no much larger clone is one base distant. Donors were 39 systemically healthy Caucasian individuals from Russia aged roughly 6 to 90 years. Each donor gave approximately 9.3 milliliters of peripheral blood, collected into EDTA-treated Vacutainer tubes. Ficoll-Paque density-gradient centrifugation was used to isolate PBMCs, with at least 6.5 million per sample. Total RNA was extracted from PBMCs with Trizol reagent, with at least 6 micrograms obtained per sample. For every donor, flow cytometry on a PBMC aliquot measured the percentage of naive CD45RAhigh/CD27high T cells. Receptors were amplified or captured by 5' RACE. Sequencing used an Illumina HiSeq 2500. A second PCR of roughly 6 to 11 cycles was performed with a sample-barcoded 5' primer and a J-beta primer mix. A unique molecular identifier was introduced onto each TCR beta cDNA molecule by a template-switch 5' adaptor carrying 12 random nucleotides. At least 2.5 million CDR3-containing paired-end reads were obtained from each sample. First-strand cDNA was synthesized from all RNA with the Mint cDNA synthesis kit, primed by a TRBC-specific oligonucleotide. All cDNA was treated with uracil-DNA glycosylase and then went through a first 18-cycle PCR with the universal primers M1SS and BC2_uni_R. The original methods were these. Normalization of each sample was performed by random selection of 1 million high-quality reads, each carrying a distinct molecular identifier. Instead of being binned into consensus sequences, reads with shared molecular identifiers were discarded. MiTCR, set to a Q25 quality threshold and the strictest error-elimination algorithm, was used for CDR3 identification, clonotype clustering and error correction. A nonparametric unseen species model using Euler transformation provided a lower-bound estimate of total TCR beta diversity. Through fastp at Q25 and MiXCR, TCRdb rebuilt clones from the public reads, retaining in-frame beta chains. Every entry covers one CDR3 protein and lists the most common genes and DNA from its rows. V and J calls and clone size were set by TCRdb, not the authors. The sample table holds about 2 million distinct CDR3 sequences, of which around half were seen once. Less than 2.5% of the sample belongs to the ten largest clones.

The data derive from a study of blood T cells in healthy people across ages (dated by TCRdb to about 2015). As for the study more broadly: In model experiments, roughly one uniquely barcoded TCR beta cDNA molecule per two T cells was captured by template switching. To avoid experimental bias, donors of different ages were distributed randomly across sequencing lanes. Using deep sequencing normalized with unique cDNA molecular identifiers, the study measured how TCR beta repertoire diversity changes with age. Two additional independent replicas of 1 million unique cDNA reads from the same blood draw were analyzed for two donors (one aged 18 to 29 and one aged 80 or older). Four age groups were formed from the donors: young (average roughly 15 years), middle-aged (around 40), aged (approximately 60) and long-lived (82). General conclusions and limits of the study: The long-lived group showed more naive CD4+ T cells, fewer expanded clones and increased TCR diversity than the aged group, suggesting age selection. Observed TCR beta diversity per million T cells fell roughly linearly with age, and a significant reduction was already apparent by age roughly 40. Observed TCR beta diversity correlated strongly with the percentage of naive T cells measured by flow cytometry. Because donor CMV infection status was unknown, age-related changes in expanded clonotypes were potentially confounded. Total diversity estimates from one million sequenced T cells were considered lower bounds and underestimates. Because profiling used bulk unsorted PBMCs, naive and antigen-experienced compartments could not be compared conclusively.

Its CDR3 holds 16 amino acids, cysteine through phenylalanine. Only the CDR3 DNA stays, 48 bases, in frame from base 1. V is cut by 3 bases and J by 0 bases, and the space between the germline ends is 14 bases. Reading the germline V gene gives CDR1 ENHRY and CDR2 SYGVKD. The sequence came from a woman aged 40-49 years in good health. The specimen sequenced was blood. The receptor chain draws on TRBV10-3 and TRBJ2-5, with the D gene too uncertain to name. The CDR3 reads CAISEYLKGNQETQYF. The DNA is as follows: TGTGCCATCAGTGAATATCTTAAGGGTAACCAAGAGACCCAGTACTTC.